This T cell receptor beta chain was found in a study of blood T cells in healthy people across ages. The second PCR ran about 6 to 12 cycles with a sample-barcoded 5' primer and J-beta primers. TCRdb independently ran MiXCR on the 5' RACE reads; one entry per CDR3 protein. This table holds 850,000 to 1,000,000 distinct CDR3 sequences, around 54% found once. Only a few counts were recorded for this clonotype. Its cognate antigen is unknown. The V and J ends lost 6 bases and 11 bases respectively, with 19 bases between them. This CDR3 is 13 amino acids long. Study-wide findings and caveats: A roughly linear age-dependent decrease characterized TCR beta diversity per million T cells. Nothing was known about donor CMV status, and this possibly confounded expanded clonotype changes.

The chain couples TRBV12-3 or TRBV12-4 to TRBJ1-1; D uncertain. The TCR was taken from a woman aged 55-69 years in good health. Sequenced: blood. CDR3 bases: TGTGCCAGCAGCAGCGACCCTGAAATTACGGCTTTCTTT. It translates to CASSSDPEITAFF.